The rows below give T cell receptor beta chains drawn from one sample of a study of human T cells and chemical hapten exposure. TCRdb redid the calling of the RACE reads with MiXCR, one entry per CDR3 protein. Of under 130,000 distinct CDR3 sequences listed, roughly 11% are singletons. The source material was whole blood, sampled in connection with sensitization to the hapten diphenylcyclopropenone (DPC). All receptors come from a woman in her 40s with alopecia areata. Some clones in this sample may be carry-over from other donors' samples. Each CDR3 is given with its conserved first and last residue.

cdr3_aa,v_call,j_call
CASSLDGLNQPQHF,TRBV19,TRBJ1-5
CASSLGATYNSPLHF,TRBV7-2,TRBJ1-6
CASSFTTEAFF,TRBV12-3/TRBV12-4,TRBJ1-1
CASSFFPPRYPYEQYF,TRBV6-5,TRBJ2-7
CASIKGNRGNQPQHF,TRBV28,TRBJ1-5
CASSSEGAGNQPQHF,TRBV28,TRBJ1-5
CASSLVGRTGGTTDTQYF,TRBV5-5,TRBJ2-3
CSVEPPGRHEQFF,TRBV29-1,TRBJ2-1
CATEVAGAAYEQYF,TRBV28,TRBJ2-7
CASSFLHRENQPQHF,TRBV7-2,TRBJ1-5
CASRTGGFPETQYF,TRBV6-5,TRBJ2-5
CASSHKGDEQYF,TRBV4-2,TRBJ2-7
CASSLGISNQPQHF,TRBV5-8,TRBJ1-5
CASSQEHANEQFF,TRBV4-3,TRBJ2-1
CASSPKTGGEKLFF,TRBV7-2,TRBJ1-4
CASSFYWGTIDTQYF,TRBV27,TRBJ2-3
CASSKVSPGDSYEQYF,TRBV21-1,TRBJ2-7
CASSSQATLGGVQFF,TRBV7-9,TRBJ2-1
CASSQWTAQREQYF,TRBV3-1,TRBJ2-7
CSARDLTRQETQYF,TRBV20-1,TRBJ2-5
CSARSTATEAFF,TRBV20-1,TRBJ1-1
CASSLDRVQGVNEQFF,TRBV5-4,TRBJ2-1
CASSVVGQGFPAEAFF,TRBV9,TRBJ1-1
CASSLGVGGPHNEQFF,TRBV13,TRBJ2-1
CASSRTGDEVIQYF,TRBV5-8,TRBJ2-4
CASSPTAASTDTQYF,TRBV18,TRBJ2-3
CASSQGEKQGGTEAFF,TRBV4-2,TRBJ1-1
CASSMWDSNNQPQHF,TRBV19,TRBJ1-5
CAISEGDRVNTEAFF,TRBV10-3,TRBJ1-1